One sample yielded the 21 T cell receptor beta chains listed below, sequenced in a study of cytomegalovirus exposure and HLA in healthy donors. The PCR had 60 Vbeta and 13 Jbeta primers. Measured with immunoSEQ multiplex PCR; TCRdb has only the in-frame clones, and not every one. The sample includes about 130,000 clones, around 70% seen only once; the top ten take 7.3%. Sample: PBMCs. All receptors come from a male donor in good health and CMV-seronegative.

This clone was counted a single time. This chain connects TRBV27 to TRBJ2-7, with D uncertain. CDR1 and CDR2 from the germline V gene are MNHEY and SMNVEV (reference sequence). This CDR3 is built from 13 residues. The V and J ends lost 3 bases and 3 bases respectively, with 9 bases between them. The CDR3 spells CASSFAAYYEQYF. CDR3 bases: TGTGCCAGCAGTTTCGCGGCCTACTACGAGCAGTACTTC.

The chain combines TRBV11-2 with TRBJ2-7, with TRBD1 matching 7 bases. V dropped 5 bases and J dropped 3; count of bases not matched to a gene: 4. Germline V CDR1 and CDR2: SGHAT, FQNNGV. The CDR3 is 13 residues long. CDR3 in DNA: TGTGCCAGCAGCGACGGGACAGACTACGAGCAGTACTTC. Translation: CASSDGTDYEQYF.

The CDR3 nucleotides are TGCGCCAGCAGCCCCCGGGGGGGAGGTGAAGCTTTCTTT. Amino acid sequence: CASSPRGGGEAFF. The chain recombines TRBV4-1 with TRBJ1-1; a weak D match, TRBD1 (5 bases). Germline CDR1 is MGHRA and CDR2 is YSYEKL. V was shortened by 4 bases and J by 7 bases, with 13 bases between the two germline ends. The CDR3 consists of 13 residues.

This chain joins TRBV30 and TRBJ2-1; D is undetermined. V dropped 0 bases and J dropped 0 bases, with 12 bases sitting between them. Germline-derived CDR1 and CDR2 are GTSNPN and SVGIG (reference sequence). This CDR3 has 16 amino acids. CDR3: CAWSVLHLSSYNEQFF. The CDR3 DNA reads TGTGCCTGGAGTGTACTGCACCTGAGCTCCTACAATGAGCAGTTCTTC. Variable domain in full (rest from reference TRBV30 and TRBJ2-1): SQTIHQWPATLVQPVGSPLSLECTVEGTSNPNLYWYRQAAGRGLQLLFYSVGIGQISSEVPQNLSASRPQDRQFILSSKKLLLSDSGFYLCAWSVLHLSSYNEQFFGPGTRLTVL.

The chain is built from TRBV7-2 and TRBJ1-6; the match to TRBD1 covers 8 bases. The CDR3 has 15 amino acids. V trimming: 5 bases; J trimming: 8 bases; junction bases outside the gene matches: 8. The V gene's germline CDR1 is SGHTA and CDR2 FQGNSA. In DNA, the CDR3 is TGTGCCAGCAGCCGACTGGACAGGGATTATTCACCCCTCCACTTT. Protein: CASSRLDRDYSPLHF.

The V call is TRBV13, the J call TRBJ1-2, with TRBD1 identical over 11 bases. Germline V lookup: CDR1 PRHDT, CDR2 FYEKMQ (reference sequence). The CDR3 is made up of 17 amino acids. With V trimmed by 3 bases and J by 4 bases, 10 bases remained unmatched. CDR3 nucleotide sequence: TGTGCCAGCAGCTTCGGGACAGGGGGTAGGGAGGTCTATGGCTACACCTTC. It specifies CASSFGTGGREVYGYTF.

V and J are TRBV15 and TRBJ2-7; 8 nucleotides align to TRBD1. This CDR3 comprises 15 residues. Germline loops: CDR1 LNHNV, CDR2 YYDKDF (reference sequence). Trimming cost V 3 bases and J 1 base; bases outside gene matches: 5. The chain's CDR3 is CATSRLGTGSYEQYF. The CDR3 nucleotides read TGTGCCACCAGCAGGCTTGGGACAGGTTCCTACGAGCAGTACTTC.

This chain uses TRBV28 with TRBJ2-7; maybe TRBD1 (6 bases). The germline CDR1 and CDR2 sequences are MDHEN and SYDVKM. Between the trimmed V and J ends, which lost 6 bases and 1 base, there was a span of 16 bases. The CDR3 spans 15 residues. CDR3 DNA sequence: TGTGCCAGCAGAAAACAGGGTCCAGGGTCCTACGAGCAGTACTTC. Translated, it gives CASRKQGPGSYEQYF.

This chain links TRBV7-2 with TRBJ1-4, with 9 bases that match TRBD1. The CDR3 totals 17 residues. Germline lookup yields CDR1 SGHTA and CDR2 FQGNSA. V lost 1 base, J lost 10 bases, and 13 bases stayed unmatched. In DNA form, the CDR3 reads TGTGCCAGCAGCTTAGGAGGTTCTGCGGGACAGGGAGGAAAACTGTTTTTT. The encoded protein is CASSLGGSAGQGGKLFF.

The chain couples TRBV6-5 to TRBJ2-7; 8 bases map to TRBD1. CDR1 is MNHEY, CDR2 SVGAGI, per germline. The CDR3 covers 14 residues. V lost 2 bases, J lost 1 base, and 1 base stayed unmatched. The CDR3 spells CASSYGQGSYEQYF. In nucleotides, the CDR3 is TGTGCCAGCAGTTACGGACAGGGTTCCTACGAGCAGTACTTC.

CDR3 in amino acids: CASSQHRPGTSGSGGYEQYF. The CDR3 region has the DNA TGCGCCAGCAGCCAACATCGACCAGGGACTAGCGGGAGTGGCGGGTACGAGCAGTACTTC. The chain couples TRBV4-3 to TRBJ2-7; TRBD2 matches 14 bases. V lost 2 bases, J lost 4 bases, and 16 bases stayed unmatched. The germline gives CDR1 LGHNA, CDR2 YSLEER. The CDR3 spans 20 residues.

This chain links TRBV11-2 with TRBJ2-2; 10 bases fit TRBD1. This CDR3 comprises 19 residues. Per germline, CDR1 SGHAT and CDR2 FQNNGV. After removal of 1 base from V and 3 bases from J, the junction contained 11 bases not matched to a gene. The DNA for the CDR3 is TGTGCCAGCAGCTTAGGACAGGGGGCCCCATGGAAGGACACCGGGGAGCTGTTTTTT. This encodes CASSLGQGAPWKDTGELFF.

The chain carries TRBV7-8 and TRBJ2-7; TRBD1 matches 8 bases. The junction had 6 bases not matched to a gene; V was cut back by 1 base and J by 4 bases. CDR3 length equals 15 residues. Germline V CDR1 and CDR2: SGHVS, FQNEAQ. This CDR3 is CASSLVQGAGYEQYF. In DNA form, the CDR3 reads TGTGCCAGCAGCTTAGTTCAGGGGGCGGGTTACGAGCAGTACTTC. The whole variable domain, filled in from reference TRBV7-8 and TRBJ2-7, reads GAGVSQSPRYKVAKRGQDVALRCDPISGHVSLFWYQQALGQGPEFLTYFQNEAQLDKSGLPSDRFFAERPEGSVSTLKIQRTQQEDSAVYLCASSLVQGAGYEQYFGPGTRLTVT.

The chain is built from TRBV7-2 and TRBJ2-7, with D possibly TRBD2 on 7 matching bases. V dropped 1 base and J dropped 2 bases, with 12 bases sitting between them. There are 15 residues in the CDR3. The V gene's germline CDR1 is SGHTA and CDR2 FQGNSA. The chain's CDR3 is CASSLGAGAAYEQYF. Written as DNA, the CDR3 is TGTGCCAGCAGCTTAGGGGCGGGGGCCGCCTACGAGCAGTACTTC. Full variable domain (missing parts from reference TRBV7-2 and TRBJ2-7): GAGVSQSPSNKVTEKGKDVELRCDPISGHTALYWYRQSLGQGLEFLIYFQGNSAPDKSGLPSDRFSAERTGGSVSTLTIQRTQQEDSAVYLCASSLGAGAAYEQYFGPGTRLTVT.

This chain links TRBV4-3 with TRBJ1-6, with 7 bases fitting TRBD1. The V gene end was trimmed by 0 bases and the J gene end by 10 bases; junction bases not matched to a gene: 6. The CDR3 consists of 15 residues. Germline assignment: CDR1 LGHNA and CDR2 YSLEER. CDR3 sequence reads: CASSQDRGDSSPLHF. In DNA, the CDR3 is TGCGCCAGCAGCCAAGATCGAGGGGACAGCTCACCCCTCCACTTT.

The rearrangement joins TRBV10-3 to TRBJ1-2; D is uncertain. The germline V gene encodes CDR1 ENHRY and CDR2 SYGVKD. With 2 bases removed from V and 5 bases from J, the gap between germline ends came to 15 bases. This CDR3 contains 15 residues. CDR3 loop: CAISEGFKKTYGYTF. CDR3 DNA sequence: TGTGCCATCAGTGAGGGATTTAAAAAGACATATGGCTACACCTTC.

This clone has a handful of counts. V gene TRBV27 combines with J gene TRBJ1-6; D perhaps matches TRBD1 (6 bases). Germline CDR1 and CDR2: MNHEY and SMNVEV (reference sequence). This CDR3 spans 15 amino acids. V lost 8 bases and J 6 bases, leaving 17 bases between the germline ends. CDR3 nucleotide sequence: TGTGCCAGCTCAGACAGGACTTCACGTAATTCACCCCTCCACTTT. Its translation: CASSDRTSRNSPLHF.

The chain joins TRBV4-1 to TRBJ1-2; D is perhaps TRBD1 (6 bases). The CDR3 is 19 amino acids. Germline CDR1 MGHRA, CDR2 YSYEKL. Between the trimmed V and J ends, which lost 1 base and 2 bases, there was a span of 23 bases. The CDR3 DNA reads TGCGCCAGCAGCCAAGGTCTTTTGGGGGCGCGTGACCGGAACTATGGCTACACCTTC. It encodes CASSQGLLGARDRNYGYTF.

J is TRBJ1-1 and V is TRBV7-8, with a weak D call TRBD1 (6 bases). Trimming pared 4 bases from V and 5 bases from J, leaving 11 bases between. Germline-derived CDR1 and CDR2 are SGHVS and FQNEAQ. The CDR3 sequence is 13 residues long. The CDR3 here is CASSSHRETEAFF. The CDR3 DNA is TGTGCCAGCAGCTCCCACAGGGAGACTGAAGCTTTCTTT.

Only a few counts were recorded for this clone. The V and J genes are TRBV29-1 and TRBJ1-1, with a tentative D call TRBD1 (6 bases). V lost 4 bases and J 2 bases, leaving 20 bases between the germline ends. CDR3 length equals 16 residues. Germline CDR1 and CDR2: SQVTM and ANQGSEA. The CDR3: CSVVGTPGGLNTEAFF. The CDR3 nucleotides are TGCAGCGTTGTGGGGACACCGGGAGGGTTAAACACTGAAGCTTTCTTT.

This sequence joins TRBV11-2 and TRBJ2-7; D perhaps matches TRBD1 (6 bases). This CDR3 spans 14 amino acids. The V gene lost 4 bases and the J gene lost 7 bases, with 17 bases spanning the gap. The germline V gene has CDR1 SGHAT and CDR2 FQNNGV. CDR3 sequence (DNA): TGTGCCAGCAGCTCCATCTGGACAGCTGGAGAGCAGTACTTC. It encodes CASSSIWTAGEQYF.